This TCR beta chain was sequenced for a study of CD8+ T cells in alopecia areata. Study-wide findings and caveats: Between patients, shared TCR sequences were less clear than in mice. This was possibly due in part to HLA diversity in the patient population. Sequence data from scalp samples additionally include resident alphabeta T cells of normal skin. Normal scalp showed lower clonality than lesional scalp, especially alopecia totalis/universalis.

Extracted RNA was reverse transcribed into cDNA, the sequencing template. The method was immunoSEQ multiplex PCR; TCRdb's version includes in-frame clones alone and lacks a portion of them. The sample has over 150,000 clones; more than 55% are singletons. The CDR3 runs 15 residues. Trimming left V 1 base short and J 5 bases short, with 16 bases between. Germline CDR1 reads SGDLS; CDR2 reads YYNGEE. PBMCs were stained for CD3, CD4 and CD8, and CD4+ and CD8+ T cells were sorted. Notes on this clone: Its matching antigen is unknown.

Source material: CD8+ T cells sorted from blood. V gene TRBV9 combines with J gene TRBJ2-7, with D possibly called TRBD1 or TRBD2 (6 bases each). The source of this sequence is a human donor in good health. CDR3 sequence (DNA): TGTGCCAGCAGCGTATCGGGGGCCCGGAGGGACGAGCAGTACTTC. Its translation: CASSVSGARRDEQYF.